Below, 20 T cell receptor beta chains from the same sample are listed, as sequenced in a study of shared clonotypes between healthy human individuals. Profiling relied on immunoSEQ multiplex PCR, and the TCRdb table lists in-frame clones only, not all of them. Among 2 million to 2.5 million clones listed, approximately 95% were seen once. Sequences were obtained from naive CD4+ T cells from PBMCs. Specified subset: CD45RA+ positively selected. These TCRs come from a man between 18 and 29 years old in good health. Some clones in this sample may be carry-over from other donors' samples.

Notes on this clone: This sample also contains other DNA sequences that code for the same CDR3. This chain links TRBV5-1 with TRBJ2-1; 11 bases match TRBD2. CDR1 and CDR2 from the germline V gene are SGHRS and YFSETQ. This CDR3 is 14 amino acids long. The V gene end was trimmed by 0 bases and the J gene end by 7 bases; junction bases not matched to a gene: 0. For the CDR3, the DNA is TGCGCCAGCAGCTTGGGGACTAGCGGGAATGAGCAGTTCTTC. Its protein product is CASSLGTSGNEQFF.

The chain uses TRBV7-2 and TRBJ2-1; 8 nucleotides line up with TRBD1. With V trimmed by 5 bases and J by 4 bases, 7 bases remained unmatched. The CDR3 has 15 amino acids. In germline, CDR1 is SGHTA, CDR2 FQGNSA. CDR3 loop: CASSPKRTGYNEQFF. The CDR3 DNA is TGTGCCAGCAGCCCAAAACGGACAGGGTACAATGAGCAGTTCTTC.

This chain uses TRBV7-8 with TRBJ1-5, with unresolved D. Germline CDR1 reads SGHVS; CDR2 reads FQNEAQ. This CDR3 is 17 amino acids long. V was clipped by 0 bases and J by 0 bases, with 12 bases between them. CDR3 bases: TGTGCCAGCAGCTTAGCCATTAACAGAAATAGCAATCAGCCCCAGCATTTT. Translation gives CASSLAINRNSNQPQHF. Full variable domain (remainder filled in from reference TRBV7-8 and TRBJ1-5): GAGVSQSPRYKVAKRGQDVALRCDPISGHVSLFWYQQALGQGPEFLTYFQNEAQLDKSGLPSDRFFAERPEGSVSTLKIQRTQQEDSAVYLCASSLAINRNSNQPQHFGDGTRLSIL.

The rearrangement links TRBV28 to TRBJ1-5; 7 bases are shared with TRBD1. This CDR3 has 16 amino acids. Germline values: CDR1 MDHEN, CDR2 SYDVKM. The J segment lost 1 base and the V segment lost 5 bases, leaving 8 bases of the junction unmatched. The CDR3 is CASSPLTGLSNQPQHF. The CDR3 region has the DNA TGTGCCAGCAGTCCCCTGACAGGGCTAAGCAATCAGCCCCAGCATTTT.

The J gene is TRBJ2-1, the V gene TRBV7-2; 9 nucleotides align to TRBD2. The junction had 9 bases not matched to a gene; V was cut back by 5 bases and J by 4 bases. This CDR3 is built from 16 residues. Per the germline V gene, CDR1 is SGHTA and CDR2 is FQGNSA. The CDR3 coding sequence is TGTGCCAGCAGCCTCCTCGGACTAGCGACTTACAATGAGCAGTTCTTC. Its translation is CASSLLGLATYNEQFF.

The chain links TRBV18 to TRBJ1-2, with D unclear. Germline CDR1 reads KGHSH; CDR2 reads LQKENI. This CDR3 is 13 amino acids long. V was cut by 2 bases and J by 10 bases, with 14 bases left in between. In nucleotides, the CDR3 is TGTGCCAGCTCACCAATGATGGACTCCAACTACACCTTC. As protein: CASSPMMDSNYTF.

DNA for the CDR3: TGCGCCAGCAGTCCCCCGCCCAGGGGTCCAACTAATGAAAAACTGTTTTTT. Its protein is CASSPPPRGPTNEKLFF. The rearrangement joins TRBV5-1 to TRBJ1-4, with D possibly being TRBD1 (6 bases). The CDR3 sequence is 17 residues long. The V gene lost 5 bases and the J gene lost 0 bases, with 17 bases spanning the gap. Germline CDR1 SGHRS, CDR2 YFSETQ.

The chain combines TRBV18 with TRBJ1-4; maybe TRBD1 (5 bases). In germline, CDR1 is KGHSH, CDR2 LQKENI. The CDR3 loop spans 14 amino acids. V lost 2 bases, J lost 11 bases, and 15 bases lay in between. For the CDR3, the DNA is TGTGCCAGCTCACCAGGGACGGCCCCAGGGAAACTGTTTTTT. Its translation: CASSPGTAPGKLFF. Using reference TRBV18 and TRBJ1-4 for the parts outside the CDR3, the full variable domain is NAGVMQNPRHLVRRRGQEARLRCSPMKGHSHVYWYRQLPEEGLKFMVYLQKENIIDESGMPKERFSAEFPKEGPSILRIQQVVRGDSAAYFCASSPGTAPGKLFFGSGTQLSVL.

CDR3 sequence (DNA): TGCGCCAGCAGCTTGGATACCTCCTACGAGCAGTACTTC. This translates into CASSLDTSYEQYF. This chain links TRBV5-1 with TRBJ2-7; D gene uncertain. V lost 0 bases, J lost 0 bases, and 4 bases lay in between. This CDR3 comprises 13 residues. CDR1 SGHRS and CDR2 YFSETQ come from the germline V gene.

The chain is built from TRBV25-1 and TRBJ2-1; the match to TRBD2 covers 14 bases. The V gene's germline CDR1 is MGHDK and CDR2 SYGVNS. V shed 7 bases, J shed 5 bases, and the junction held 1 base outside the gene matches. The length of the CDR3 is 14 residues. CDR3 nucleotide sequence: TGTGCCAGCAAGGGACTAGCGGGGGACAATGAGCAGTTCTTC. As protein: CASKGLAGDNEQFF.

V usage is TRBV5-8 and J usage is TRBJ2-3, with TRBD2 matching 16 bases. This CDR3 is built from 17 residues. Per the germline V gene, CDR1 is SGHTS and CDR2 is YDEGEE. Trimming cost V 4 bases and J 5 bases; bases outside gene matches: 7. Here the CDR3 reads CASSQGLAGGPEDTQYF. As DNA, the CDR3 is TGTGCCAGCAGCCAGGGACTAGCGGGAGGGCCGGAAGATACGCAGTATTTT. Supplemented by reference TRBV5-8 and TRBJ2-3, the full variable domain reads EAGVTQSPTHLIKTRGQQATLRCSPISGHTSVYWYQQALGLGLQFLLWYDEGEERNRGNFPPRFSGRQFPNYSSELNVNALELEDSALYLCASSQGLAGGPEDTQYFGPGTRLTVL.

The table lists this clone with a count of one. The chain links TRBV7-2 to TRBJ1-4; D might be TRBD1 (5 bases). This CDR3 is 14 amino acids long. The germline CDR1 and CDR2 sequences are SGHTA and FQGNSA. With 5 bases removed from V and 8 bases from J, the gap between germline ends came to 15 bases. The CDR3 nucleotides are TGTGCCAGCAGCGGGGAGGTCGGGGACGAAAAACTGTTTTTT. Its protein product is CASSGEVGDEKLFF. The entire variable domain, with the rest obtained from reference TRBV7-2 and TRBJ1-4, is as follows: GAGVSQSPSNKVTEKGKDVELRCDPISGHTALYWYRQSLGQGLEFLIYFQGNSAPDKSGLPSDRFSAERTGGSVSTLTIQRTQQEDSAVYLCASSGEVGDEKLFFGSGTQLSVL.

V is TRBV7-2 and J is TRBJ2-7; D is tentatively TRBD1 or TRBD2 (5 bases each). V lost 5 bases and J lost 6, with 20 bases in between. In germline, CDR1 is SGHTA, CDR2 FQGNSA. The CDR3 contains 15 residues. This CDR3 is CASSPSEGRRSEQYF. The DNA of the CDR3 is TGTGCCAGCAGCCCGTCCGAGGGACGGAGGTCCGAGCAGTACTTC.

The V and J genes are TRBV27 and TRBJ2-4, with 7 bases matching TRBD2. This CDR3 is 17 amino acids long. V lost 7 bases and J lost 4; bases outside the gene matches: 16. CDR1 and CDR2 (germline): MNHEY, SMNVEV (reference sequence). CDR3 in amino acids: CASTPRGGSYVKNIQYF. CDR3 DNA: TGTGCCAGCACCCCCCGGGGCGGGAGTTATGTAAAAAACATTCAGTACTTC.

In its sample, this clone was seen once. The V call is TRBV18, the J call TRBJ2-3, with D perhaps matching TRBD2 (7 bases). The CDR3 totals 17 residues. The ends were cut back, 3 bases at V and 1 base at J, with 17 bases in the middle. From germline, CDR1 is KGHSH and CDR2 LQKENI. CDR3 nucleotide sequence: TGTGCCAGCTCACCTGCGGGGGCAGGAGAGGGCACAGATACGCAGTATTTT. It encodes CASSPAGAGEGTDTQYF.

The chain has TRBV6-4 and TRBJ2-6; D uncertain. V was shortened by 0 bases and J by 2 bases, with 2 bases between the two germline ends. Germline CDR1 is MRHNA and CDR2 is SNTAGT. This CDR3 has 14 amino acids. Written as DNA, the CDR3 is TGTGCCAGCAGTGACTCACCTGGGGCCAACGTCCTGACTTTC. It specifies CASSDSPGANVLTF.

This clone was seen only a few times. This specimen includes other DNA sequences encoding the same CDR3. The rearrangement joins TRBV7-2 to TRBJ1-1, with D hard to call. The CDR3 sequence is 13 residues long. Germline V gives CDR1 SGHTA, CDR2 FQGNSA. Trimming took 5 bases from V and 1 from J, leaving 8 bases between them. CDR3: CASSPTGNTEAFF. CDR3 nucleotides: TGTGCCAGCAGCCCAACGGGGAACACTGAAGCTTTCTTT.

This chain connects TRBV30 to TRBJ1-2, with 9 bases identical to TRBD1. J lost 8 bases, V lost 4 bases, and 8 bases had no gene match. Per germline, CDR1 GTSNPN and CDR2 SVGIG (reference sequence). This CDR3 region has 13 residues. This CDR3 is CAWTLGQGRGYTF. CDR3 in DNA: TGTGCCTGGACTCTCGGACAGGGGAGAGGCTACACCTTC.

DNA of the CDR3: TGCGCCAGCAGCCAAGATCTTTCGGCAGGGGGCAGAGGCTACACCTTC. This translates into CASSQDLSAGGRGYTF. The chain employs TRBV4-3 and TRBJ1-2; the match to TRBD1 covers 8 bases. This CDR3 is built from 16 residues. The trim removed 0 bases at V and 8 bases at J, leaving 11 bases unmatched. The germline V gene encodes CDR1 LGHNA and CDR2 YSLEER.

The chain employs TRBV7-3 and TRBJ2-2, with TRBD1 identical over 10 bases. J lost 4 bases, V lost 5 bases, and 7 bases had no gene match. CDR3 size: 16 residues. Germline CDR1 is SGHTA and CDR2 is FQGTGA. CDR3 DNA sequence: TGTGCCAGCAGCCCCGTCCGGGACAGGGGCACCGGGGAGCTGTTTTTT. It yields the protein CASSPVRDRGTGELFF.